These 18 T cell receptor beta chains were all obtained from the same sample, sequenced in a study of graft-versus-host responses after intestinal transplantation. Generated by immunoSEQ multiplex PCR, the TCRdb table keeps only in-frame clones and is missing some. The sample consists of roughly 38,000 clones, around 94% of them appearing once. The sequencing used PBMCs, collected 16 days after intestinal transplant. The receptors originated from a human patient who received an intestinal transplant, so some T cells may come from the graft donor.

Written as DNA, the CDR3 is TGTGCCAGCAGTGGGACGAGCCGGAGGGGAGATACGCAGTATTTT. Amino acids: CASSGTSRRGDTQYF. J is TRBJ2-3 and V is TRBV7-6; D may be TRBD2 (6 bases). The ends were cut back, 6 bases at V and 5 bases at J, with 18 bases in the middle. The CDR3 is 15 amino acids. CDR1 is SGHVS and CDR2 is FNYEAQ in the germline V gene. The full variable domain, rest sourced from reference TRBV7-6 and TRBJ2-3, is GAGVSQSPRYKVTKRGQDVALRCDPISGHVSLYWYRQALGQGPEFLTYFNYEAQQDKSGLPNDRFSAERPEGSISTLTIQRTEQRDSAMYRCASSGTSRRGDTQYFGPGTRLTVL.

The chain employs TRBV4-1 and TRBJ1-1, with 8 bases aligning to TRBD1. The CDR3 is 15 residues long. Unmatched junction bases numbered 9, after V lost 1 base and J lost 8 bases. CDR1 and CDR2 from the germline V gene are MGHRA and YSYEKL. In DNA form, the CDR3 reads TGCGCCAGCAGCCAAGCTGTGCAGGGGGCTTCGGAAGCTTTCTTT. Protein sequence: CASSQAVQGASEAFF.

V and J are TRBV15 and TRBJ1-2; D is unclear. The CDR3 spans 16 residues. Germline V lookup: CDR1 LNHNV, CDR2 YYDKDF (reference sequence). V was cut by 0 bases and J by 4 bases, with 15 bases left in between. The CDR3: CATSRDSSGSGYGYTF. DNA of the CDR3: TGTGCCACCAGCAGAGATTCCTCGGGTTCTGGCTATGGCTACACCTTC.

Here the CDR3 reads CASSVGDLYEQYF. The CDR3, as DNA: TGTGCCAGCAGCGTAGGGGACCTCTACGAGCAGTACTTC. The chain employs TRBV9 and TRBJ2-7; D could derive from TRBD1 or TRBD2 (5 bases each). Germline CDR1 and CDR2: SGDLS and YYNGEE. The CDR3 runs to 13 residues. Deletions cut 0 bases from V and 3 bases from J, with 7 bases between.

The J gene is TRBJ2-7, the V gene TRBV9, with TRBD1 matching over 8 bases. From germline, CDR1 is SGDLS and CDR2 YYNGEE. The CDR3 is made up of 14 amino acids. V shed 0 bases, J shed 5 bases, and the junction held 4 bases outside the gene matches. The CDR3 bases are TGTGCCAGCAGCGTAGGTCGCAGGGGGCACGAGCAGTACTTC. Protein sequence: CASSVGRRGHEQYF.

This chain connects TRBV9 to TRBJ2-7, with D tentatively TRBD1 or TRBD2 (5 bases each). The CDR3 contains 14 residues. The germline gives CDR1 SGDLS, CDR2 YYNGEE. V shed 0 bases and J shed 3 bases, with 10 bases lying between them. The CDR3 nucleotides read TGTGCCAGCAGCGTAGGAGGGACGGGCTACGAGCAGTACTTC. It is translated as CASSVGGTGYEQYF.

The chain carries TRBV7-9 and TRBJ1-5, with no clear D. V was cut by 1 base and J by 5 bases, with 9 bases left in between. The CDR3 extends over 14 amino acids. Germline V gene data show CDR1 as SEHNR and CDR2 as FQNEAQ (reference sequence). CDR3 DNA: TGTGCCAGCAGCTTAGTCAGTGGAGATCAGCCCCAGCATTTT. It encodes CASSLVSGDQPQHF.

The chain recombines TRBV5-4 with TRBJ1-1, with D perhaps TRBD1 (6 bases). Germline V gene data show CDR1 as SGHNT and CDR2 as YYREEE (reference sequence). V was clipped by 4 bases and J by 3 bases, with 13 bases between them. The CDR3 has 14 residues. DNA of the CDR3: TGTGCCAGCAGCGTGGACAGACTCGACACTGAAGCTTTCTTT. Translating gives CASSVDRLDTEAFF.

V gene TRBV9 combines with J gene TRBJ2-1; D might be TRBD1 (5 bases). Germline V lookup: CDR1 SGDLS, CDR2 YYNGEE. V was cut by 0 bases and J by 4 bases, with 11 bases left in between. The CDR3 totals 15 residues. The CDR3 DNA sequence: TGTGCCAGCAGCGTAGAAGGGGTCGGGTACAATGAGCAGTTCTTC. Translated: CASSVEGVGYNEQFF.

Of note for this clone: One end of the junction does not line up with germline, which may come from a read error. V is TRBV4-3 and J is TRBJ2-5; no firm D call. In germline, CDR1 is LGHNA, CDR2 YSLEER. This CDR3 has 16 residues. CDR3 protein: CAGSQDWRKKQETQYF. CDR3 nucleotide sequence: TGCGCCGGCAGCCAAGATTGGCGTAAGAAACAAGAGACCCAGTACTTC.

CDR3 residues: CASSKVQMAEKLFF. CDR3 sequence (DNA): TGTGCCAGCAGTAAAGTACAGATGGCGGAAAAACTGTTTTTT. This sequence joins TRBV6-1 and TRBJ1-4, with D uncertain. The CDR3 loop spans 14 amino acids. V was trimmed by 5 bases and J by 8 bases, leaving 15 bases between them. Germline values: CDR1 MNHNS, CDR2 SASEGT.

The rearrangement uses TRBV16 and TRBJ2-7; 14 positions match TRBD2. Germline V gene sequence: CDR1 KGHSY, CDR2 FQNENV. The length of the CDR3 is 15 residues. V lost 4 bases, J lost 4 bases, and 3 bases stayed unmatched. In DNA form, the CDR3 reads TGTGCCAGCAGCCTAGGGACTAGCGGGGGATACGAGCAGTACTTC. Amino acid sequence: CASSLGTSGGYEQYF.

The chain links TRBV11-2 to TRBJ1-1, with D possibly TRBD1 on 5 matching bases. The CDR3 totals 17 residues. Germline CDR1 is SGHAT and CDR2 is FQNNGV. Trimming left V 5 bases short and J 3 bases short, with 22 bases between. The CDR3 DNA is TGTGCCAGCAGCCAGGTAACGTCAGGGTGGTTGGACACTGAAGCTTTCTTT. It is translated as CASSQVTSGWLDTEAFF.

Only a few counts were recorded for this clone. The J gene is TRBJ1-2, the V gene TRBV10-3; no clear D. This CDR3 region has 13 residues. Germline assignment: CDR1 ENHRY and CDR2 SYGVKD. With 0 bases removed from V and 1 base from J, the gap between germline ends came to 3 bases. The DNA of the CDR3 is TGTGCCATCAGTGAGTCGTTTAACTATGGCTACACCTTC. Its translation: CAISESFNYGYTF.

The chain links TRBV19 to TRBJ1-2; D perhaps matches TRBD1 (5 bases). This CDR3 is built from 14 residues. Germline V gene sequence: CDR1 LNHDA, CDR2 SQIVND (reference sequence). Trimming took off 6 bases at V and 1 base at J, with 12 bases between the two ends. The CDR3, as DNA: TGTGCCAGTAGGAAACAGGCCGTTAACTATGGCTACACCTTC. Translation gives CASRKQAVNYGYTF. The variable domain in full, completed from reference TRBV19 and TRBJ1-2, reads DGGITQSPKYLFRKEGQNVTLSCEQNLNHDAMYWYRQDPGQGLRLIYYSQIVNDFQKGDIAEGYSVSREKKESFPLTVTSAQKNPTAFYLCASRKQAVNYGYTFGSGTRLTVV.

CDR3 in DNA: TGTGCCAGCAGTTTAGGACTAGCGGACTACAATGAGCAGTTCTTC. This gives the protein CASSLGLADYNEQFF. J is TRBJ2-1 and V is TRBV27, with 10 bases identical to TRBD2. From germline, CDR1 is MNHEY and CDR2 SMNVEV (reference sequence). V dropped 2 bases and J dropped 3; count of bases not matched to a gene: 1. The CDR3 has 15 residues.

The chain combines TRBV5-4 with TRBJ1-2; 9 positions agree with TRBD1. CDR3 length: 15 amino acids. With 6 bases clipped from V and 7 bases from J, the junction kept 13 bases outside the gene matches. Germline V gene lookup returns CDR1 SGHNT and CDR2 YYREEE (reference sequence). Here the CDR3 reads CASTRDRAFVGGYTF. In DNA form, the CDR3 reads TGTGCCAGCACCCGGGACAGGGCTTTTGTTGGTGGCTACACCTTC. Looking up the rest from reference TRBV5-4 and TRBJ1-2 gives the full variable domain: ETGVTQSPTHLIKTRGQQVTLRCSSQSGHNTVSWYQQALGQGPQFIFQYYREEENGRGNFPPRFSGLQFPNYSSELNVNALELDDSALYLCASTRDRAFVGGYTFGSGTRLTVV.

The rearrangement uses TRBV5-4 and TRBJ2-7, with D perhaps TRBD2 (6 bases). This CDR3 is built from 14 residues. CDR1 and CDR2 (germline): SGHNT, YYREEE (reference sequence). The germline V and J ends were trimmed by 4 bases and 3 bases, with 14 bases remaining between them. CDR3 nucleotide sequence: TGTGCCAGCAGCGCCGGGACTGGAAGCTACGAGCAGTACTTC. It translates to CASSAGTGSYEQYF.